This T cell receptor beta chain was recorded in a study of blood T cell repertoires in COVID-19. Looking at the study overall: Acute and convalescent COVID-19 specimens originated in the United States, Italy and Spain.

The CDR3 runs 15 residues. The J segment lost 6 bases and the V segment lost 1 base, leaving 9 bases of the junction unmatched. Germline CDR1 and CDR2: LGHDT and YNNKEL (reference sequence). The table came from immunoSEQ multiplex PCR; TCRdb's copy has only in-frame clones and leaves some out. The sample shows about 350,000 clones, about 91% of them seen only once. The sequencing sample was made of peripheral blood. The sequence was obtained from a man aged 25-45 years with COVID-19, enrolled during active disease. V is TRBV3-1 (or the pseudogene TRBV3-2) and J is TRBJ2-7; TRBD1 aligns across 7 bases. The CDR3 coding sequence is TGTGCCAGCAGCCAAGGAACGACAGGGTGGGTCGAGCAGTACTTC. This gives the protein CASSQGTTGWVEQYF.